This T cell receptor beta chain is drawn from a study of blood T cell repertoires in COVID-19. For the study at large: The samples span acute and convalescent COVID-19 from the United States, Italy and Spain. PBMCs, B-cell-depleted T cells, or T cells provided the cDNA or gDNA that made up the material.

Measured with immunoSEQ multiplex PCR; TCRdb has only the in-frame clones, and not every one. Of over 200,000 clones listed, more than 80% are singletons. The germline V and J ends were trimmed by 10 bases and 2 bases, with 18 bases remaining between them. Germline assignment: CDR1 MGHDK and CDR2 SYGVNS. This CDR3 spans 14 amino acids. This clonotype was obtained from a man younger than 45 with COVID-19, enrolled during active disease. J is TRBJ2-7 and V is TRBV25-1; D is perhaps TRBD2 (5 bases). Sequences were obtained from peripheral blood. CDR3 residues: CAMNDRSGTYEQYF. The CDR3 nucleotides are TGTGCCATGAACGACCGTTCCGGGACCTACGAGCAGTACTTC.